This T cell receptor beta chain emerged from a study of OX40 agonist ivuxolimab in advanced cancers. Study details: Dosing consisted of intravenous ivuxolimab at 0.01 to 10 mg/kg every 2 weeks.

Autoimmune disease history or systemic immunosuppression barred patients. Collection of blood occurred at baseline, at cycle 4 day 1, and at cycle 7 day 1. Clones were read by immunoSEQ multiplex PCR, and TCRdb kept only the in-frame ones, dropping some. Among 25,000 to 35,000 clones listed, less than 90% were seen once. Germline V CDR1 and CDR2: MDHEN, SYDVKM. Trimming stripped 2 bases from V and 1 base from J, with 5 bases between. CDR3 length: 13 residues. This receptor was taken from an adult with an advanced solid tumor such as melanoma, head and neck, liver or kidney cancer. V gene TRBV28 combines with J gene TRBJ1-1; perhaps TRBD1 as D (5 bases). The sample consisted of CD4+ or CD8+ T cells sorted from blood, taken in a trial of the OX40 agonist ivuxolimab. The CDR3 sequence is CASSLDRNTEAFF. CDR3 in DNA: TGTGCCAGCAGTTTAGACAGGAACACTGAAGCTTTCTTT.